This T cell receptor beta chain was identified during a study of CD8+CD57+ T cells in acquired aplastic anemia. About the study: CD4+ and CD8+ cells, once sorted, gave DNA averaging roughly 3.2 ug.

Germline loops: CDR1 LGHDT, CDR2 YNNKEL (reference sequence). The CDR3 totals 17 residues. A remark on this clonotype: Its antigen is unidentified. The junction and the germline gene differ at one end; a read error may be behind it.

The patients chosen for sequencing had shown expansion of CD8+CD57+ cells (detected by flow cytometry). Acquired aplastic anemia of severe grade affected all patients. When blood sampling took place, the patients had received no therapy. For CDR3 and TCR beta VDJ profiling, genomic DNA was the template used. TCRdb re-called the reads with MiXCR, one entry per CDR3 protein. Altogether 150,000 to 200,000 distinct CDR3 sequences are present, 45% to 55% being singletons, with the ten largest covering about 30%. Regarding the study as a whole: Between patients and controls, 25 to 35 CD8+ CDR3 sequences were found in common.

The gene calls are TRBV3-1 and TRBJ2-3, with 7 bases matching TRBD2. This TCR was sampled from a human donor with aplastic anemia. The material sequenced was sorted CD4+, CD8+, or CD8+CD57+ T cells (not recorded which) from PBMCs. CDR3 coding DNA: TGTGCCAGCAGCCAAGCTTCTCCTGGGACTATCCTAGATACGCATTATTTT. Translated, it gives CASSQASPGTILDTHYF.